This T cell receptor (beta chain) was sequenced during a study of CD8+ T cells in alopecia areata. Study observations and caveats: Whether baseline CD8+ expansion is linked to response remains uncertain, given a single nonresponder.

It was cDNA, reverse transcribed from extracted RNA, that served as the sequencing template. Data came from immunoSEQ multiplex PCR; TCRdb stores just in-frame clones and leaves some out. The sample contains fewer than 150,000 clones, 80% to 90% of which appear only once. This CDR3 region has 15 residues. Germline V gene sequence: CDR1 MGHRA, CDR2 YSYEKL. Deletions cut 4 bases from V and 0 bases from J, with 13 bases between. Described treatment: oral pan-JAK inhibitor, 5-10 mg twice daily. From alopecia areata patients, lesional scalp punch biopsies and peripheral blood were collected. On this clone: The antigen is undetermined.

The TCR originated in a human donor with alopecia areata. The sequencing used CD8+ T cells sorted from blood, collected at week 4, from a patient treated with tofacitinib. The rearrangement links TRBV4-1 to TRBJ2-7; possibly TRBD1 for D (6 bases). The CDR3: CASSPYQDSSYEQYF. In nucleotides, the CDR3 is TGCGCCAGCAGCCCCTACCAGGACAGCTCCTACGAGCAGTACTTC.